A selection of T cell receptor beta chains follows, all from one sample in a study of human T cells and chemical hapten exposure. TCRdb called the RACE reads again in MiXCR, with one record for every CDR3 protein. The sample includes 340,000 or so distinct CDR3 sequences, 6% to 8.5% of them seen just once. Material: whole blood, obtained in connection with sensitization to the hapten diphenylcyclopropenone (DPC). Receptor source: a woman aged 18-30 years with alopecia areata. Some clones in this sample may be carry-over from other donors' samples. Each CDR3 is given with its conserved first and last residue. Fields, in order: V gene, J gene, D gene, clone size, CDR3 DNA, CDR3 protein. D genes are given only for firm matches. Expanded clones get a size class; other rows say once, few or many, or leave the size out.

TRBV5-1,TRBJ2-5,TRBD2,.,TGCGCCAGCAGCCTGGGACTAGGAGAGAGACCCCAGTACTTC,CASSLGLGERPQYF
TRBV7-3,TRBJ1-6,.,.,TGTGCCAGCAGCTCCACGGCCGTATCACCCCTCCACTTT,CASSSTAVSPLHF
TRBV3-1,TRBJ1-1,.,.,TGTGCCAGCAGCCAAGATGGAGATCCGACGACTTTCTTT,CASSQDGDPTTFF
TRBV7-9,TRBJ2-1,TRBD2,.,TGTGCCAGCACCGTGAGCCTCACTAGCCGGGGGGATGAGCAGTTCTTC,CASTVSLTSRGDEQFF
TRBV6-5,TRBJ2-1,.,few,TGTGCCAGCAGTTACTCGCAGGGCGGTGAGCAGTTCTTC,CASSYSQGGEQFF
TRBV4-2,TRBJ1-5,.,many,TGTGCCAGCAGCCAAGAGGCGGGGGCGGGTCAGCCCCAGCATTTT,CASSQEAGAGQPQHF
TRBV3-1,TRBJ2-5,.,many,TGTGCCAGCAGCCAAAACGTCCGGGAAGAGACCCAGTACTTC,CASSQNVREETQYF
TRBV5-1,TRBJ2-6,.,few,TGCGCCAGCAGCTTGGGGAGCGCTGGGGCCAACGTCCTGACTTTC,CASSLGSAGANVLTF
TRBV28,TRBJ2-7,.,.,TGTGCCAGCAGTTTAGAACAGGAAACCTACGAGCAGTACTTC,CASSLEQETYEQYF
TRBV6-2/TRBV6-3,TRBJ1-1,.,.,TGTGCCAGCAGTTCTACAGGGTTTTCTGAAGCTTTCTTT,CASSSTGFSEAFF
TRBV20-1,TRBJ2-7,.,.,TGCAGCTCTACGGTGATATTATCCTACGAGCAGTACTTC,CSSTVILSYEQYF
TRBV5-1,TRBJ1-5,.,many,TGCGCCAGCAGCTTGGAGGCAGGGAATCAGCCCCAGCATTTT,CASSLEAGNQPQHF
TRBV10-3,TRBJ1-5,.,.,TGTGCCATCAGTGAGTCACAGGGAGGCAATCAGCCCCAGCATTTT,CAISESQGGNQPQHF
TRBV4-3,TRBJ2-3,TRBD2,few,TGCGCCAGCAGCCAAGCTAGCGGGGGACTCCTCGGGGATACGCAGTATTTT,CASSQASGGLLGDTQYF
TRBV19,TRBJ2-7,.,.,TGTGCCAGTAGTCCGATCGAGGGTACATCCTACGAGCAGTACTTC,CASSPIEGTSYEQYF
TRBV3-1,TRBJ2-2,.,few,TGTGCCAGCAGCCACGACACCGGGGAGCTGTTTTTT,CASSHDTGELFF
TRBV7-3,TRBJ1-1,.,.,TGTGCCAGCAGCCCTATACAACTGAACACTGAAGCTTTCTTT,CASSPIQLNTEAFF
TRBV7-2,TRBJ1-6,.,few,TGTGCCAGCAGTTCGGACAGTTATAATTCACCCCTCCACTTT,CASSSDSYNSPLHF
TRBV12-3/TRBV12-4,TRBJ1-4,.,few,TGTGCCAGCAGTTTAGCGCGGGAAAAACTGTTTTTT,CASSLAREKLFF
TRBV6-2/TRBV6-3,TRBJ2-7,.,many,TGTGCCAGCAGTTACAGGGTCCCCTACGAGCAGTACTTC,CASSYRVPYEQYF
TRBV27,TRBJ1-6,.,few,TGTGCCAGCAGAGTCGGGGGGTCCTATAATTCACCCCTCCACTTT,CASRVGGSYNSPLHF
TRBV6-6,TRBJ1-5,.,few,TGTGCCAGCACCAAAGGGGCAGTTAGCAATCAGCCCCAGCATTTT,CASTKGAVSNQPQHF
TRBV27,TRBJ2-7,.,.,TGTGCCAGCAGTTTAACTTGGCGGTCCTACGAGCAGTACTTC,CASSLTWRSYEQYF
TRBV3-1,TRBJ2-7,.,.,TGTGCCAGCAGCCAAGATCTTAGCTACGAGCAGTACTTC,CASSQDLSYEQYF
TRBV6-6,TRBJ2-7,.,many,TGTGCCAGCAGTTATCCCCCTTGGGGCTACGAGCAGTACTTC,CASSYPPWGYEQYF
TRBV9,TRBJ2-3,.,.,TGTGCCAGCAGCGTAGGTGTTAGCTTCACAGATACGCAGTATTTT,CASSVGVSFTDTQYF
TRBV6-2/TRBV6-3,TRBJ2-3,TRBD2,few,TGTGCCAGCAGCCGCGGACTAGCGGGCCAACTATTCACAGATACGCAGTATTTT,CASSRGLAGQLFTDTQYF
TRBV7-9,TRBJ1-1,.,.,TGTGCCAGCAGCTTAGAAAATACGACACCAGATGAAGCTTTCTTT,CASSLENTTPDEAFF
TRBV6-2/TRBV6-3,TRBJ1-1,.,.,TGTGCCAGCAGTACCCAGGGTTACACTGAAGCTTTCTTT,CASSTQGYTEAFF
TRBV24-1,TRBJ1-1,TRBD1,.,TGTGCCACCAGTGAGGGGACAGTGATAAAAACGAACACTGAAGCTTTCTTT,CATSEGTVIKTNTEAFF
TRBV20-1,TRBJ2-7,TRBD1,few,TGCAGTGCGGGACAGGCCGGCTTGTACGAGCAGTACTTC,CSAGQAGLYEQYF
TRBV20-1,TRBJ1-4,.,.,TGCAGTGCTAGGAGCAGCCCGTTTGCAACTAATGAAAAACTGTTTTTT,CSARSSPFATNEKLFF
TRBV7-2,TRBJ2-5,TRBD1,few,TGTGCCAGCAGCCCGTCGGGACAGTCCCAAGAGACCCAGTACTTC,CASSPSGQSQETQYF
TRBV29-1,TRBJ2-3,TRBD2,many,TGCAGATCTTCGCGGGGGAACACAGATACGCAGTATTTT,CRSSRGNTDTQYF
TRBV5-1,TRBJ2-1,.,few,TGCGCCAGCAGCTTGGGACAGTCCTGGAATGAGCAGTTCTTC,CASSLGQSWNEQFF
TRBV6-1,TRBJ2-2,.,many,TGTGCCAGCAGTGAGGAATATGGGGGTTACACCGGGGAGCTGTTTTTT,CASSEEYGGYTGELFF
TRBV7-9,TRBJ1-5,.,.,TGTGCCAGCACACAACAGGGAAGCAATCAGCCCCAGCATTTT,CASTQQGSNQPQHF
TRBV11-2,TRBJ2-7,.,few,TGTGCCAGCAGCCCCCCGACCGCAGGGGTGGCTTACGAGCAGTACTTC,CASSPPTAGVAYEQYF
TRBV5-6,TRBJ1-4,.,few,TGTGCCAGCAGCTTGTCTTTTGGGGGGAGCGAAAAACTGTTTTTT,CASSLSFGGSEKLFF
TRBV7-2,TRBJ2-1,TRBD2,few,TGTGCCAGCAGCCTGACTAGCGGGGGGGCTTATGAGCAGTTCTTC,CASSLTSGGAYEQFF
TRBV10-3,TRBJ1-1,.,few,TGTGCCATCAGTGGGCTGGAGAACACTGAAGCTTTCTTT,CAISGLENTEAFF
TRBV6-2/TRBV6-3,TRBJ1-6,.,few,TGTGCCAGCAATACCCAGGGCTCTGCCTCACCCCTCCACTTT,CASNTQGSASPLHF
TRBV6-2/TRBV6-3,TRBJ1-5,.,many,TGTGCCAGCAGTCGACAGTATAGCAATCAGCCCCAGCATTTT,CASSRQYSNQPQHF
TRBV6-5,TRBJ2-7,.,many,TGTGCCAGCAGACGCGGACAGCCCTACGAGCAGTACTTC,CASRRGQPYEQYF